These T cell receptor beta chains were read from a single sample in a study of shared clonotypes between healthy human individuals. Repertoires were generated with immunoSEQ multiplex PCR, while TCRdb's copy carries only in-frame clones and drops some. The profile shows about 2.4 million clones, 85% to 95% of them singletons. The sequenced sample consisted of naive CD4+ T cells sorted from blood. The receptors stem from a man between 18 and 35 years old in good health. The CDR3 runs from the conserved cysteine through the conserved F or W. The D gene is left open where the match is weak. The listing skips clone size in some rows; elsewhere it reads once, few, many or a size class.

d_call	j_call	v_call	clone_size	cdr3_aa	cdr3_nt
-	TRBJ2-7	TRBV7-2	-	CASSKVAGKNYEQYF	TGTGCCAGCAGCAAGGTGGCAGGGAAGAACTACGAGCAGTACTTC
-	TRBJ2-7	TRBV7-2	-	CASSLGRWLSEQYF	TGTGCCAGCAGCTTGGGACGGTGGCTTAGCGAGCAGTACTTC
-	TRBJ1-6	TRBV4-1	-	CASSQEGDRYSPLHF	TGCGCCAGCAGCCAAGAGGGCGACAGGTATTCACCCCTCCACTTT
-	TRBJ2-7	TRBV30	-	CAWSVRSLMAGEQYF	TGTGCCTGGAGTGTACGGTCTCTAATGGCAGGCGAGCAGTACTTC
-	TRBJ2-2	TRBV7-2	-	CASSLTFGVNTGELFF	TGTGCCAGCAGCTTAACGTTCGGGGTCAACACCGGGGAGCTGTTTTTT
TRBD1	TRBJ1-5	TRBV10-3	-	CAISQGATEPQHF	TGTGCCATCAGTCAGGGGGCTACGGAGCCCCAGCATTTT
-	TRBJ2-3	TRBV7-9	-	CASSLATRGLSF	TGTGCCAGCAGCTTAGCGACACGGGGACTCTCATTT
TRBD1	TRBJ1-4	TRBV27	-	CASSSRTGYNEKLFF	TGTGCCAGCAGTTCCCGGACAGGATATAATGAAAAACTGTTTTTT
TRBD1	TRBJ2-7	TRBV12-5	-	CASGPGTGGYEQYF	TGTGCTAGTGGCCCCGGGACAGGGGGCTACGAGCAGTACTTC
TRBD1	TRBJ1-1	TRBV29-1	-	CSVLGGQGVTEAFF	TGCAGCGTTTTAGGTGGACAGGGAGTCACTGAAGCTTTCTTT
TRBD2	TRBJ2-1	TRBV7-7	-	CASSPLAGGYNEQFF	TGTGCTAGCAGCCCTCTAGCGGGGGGGTACAATGAGCAGTTCTTC
-	TRBJ2-3	TRBV5-6	-	CASSSEAGPKPYTQYF	TGTGCCAGCAGCTCTGAGGCAGGACCTAAACCCTATACGCAGTATTTT
-	TRBJ2-7	TRBV25-1	-	CASSAGWGPKNEQYF	TGTGCCAGCAGTGCCGGTTGGGGCCCAAAAAACGAGCAGTACTTC
TRBD1	TRBJ1-5	TRBV5-8	-	CASSLLTGDNQPQHF	TGTGCCAGCAGCTTGCTGACAGGGGACAATCAGCCCCAGCATTTT
TRBD2	TRBJ2-5	TRBV7-2	-	CASSPPGGGGEETQYF	TGTGCCAGCAGCCCCCCCGGGGGCGGGGGGGAAGAGACCCAGTACTTC
TRBD1	TRBJ2-5	TRBV6-6	once	CASTHGQGVETQYF	TGTGCCAGCACCCACGGACAGGGCGTAGAGACCCAGTACTTC
-	TRBJ1-6	TRBV4-1	-	CASSQDRFNSPLHF	TGCGCCAGCAGCCAAGATAGGTTCAATTCACCCCTCCACTTT
-	TRBJ2-1	TRBV19	-	CASTEGGSYNEQFF	TGTGCCAGTACGGAGGGGGGCTCCTACAATGAGCAGTTCTTC
-	TRBJ1-2	TRBV30	-	CAWSVLVGRLSNYGYTF	TGTGCCTGGAGTGTACTTGTGGGACGTCTTTCTAACTATGGCTACACCTTC
-	TRBJ1-2	TRBV2	-	CASSDSGDYGYTF	TGTGCCAGCAGTGACAGCGGGGACTATGGCTACACCTTC
-	TRBJ1-1	TRBV2	-	CASSGLGANTEAFF	TGTGCCAGCAGCGGCCTGGGAGCGAACACTGAAGCTTTCTTT
TRBD2	TRBJ2-1	TRBV12-5	-	CASGLVLGGGDYNEQFF	TGTGCTAGTGGTTTGGTTCTGGGGGGGGGAGACTACAATGAGCAGTTCTTC
-	TRBJ2-2	TRBV10-3	-	CAISGGGDNTGELFF	TGTGCCATCAGTGGGGGCGGAGACAACACCGGGGAGCTGTTTTTT
-	TRBJ1-6	TRBV4-1	once	CASSQDLGSVGSPLHF	TGCGCCAGCAGCCAAGATCTAGGGTCGGTCGGTTCACCCCTCCACTTT
TRBD2	TRBJ2-2	TRBV4-1	-	CASSQGLAGGPTGELFF	TGCGCCAGCAGCCAGGGACTAGCGGGGGGACCCACCGGGGAGCTGTTTTTT
-	TRBJ2-1	TRBV19	-	CASSRVTQNNEQFF	TGTGCCAGTAGTAGGGTAACACAAAACAATGAGCAGTTCTTC
TRBD1	TRBJ2-7	TRBV7-8	-	CASSLEGGPYEQYF	TGTGCCAGCAGCCTTGAAGGGGGCCCGTACGAGCAGTACTTC
TRBD1	TRBJ2-2	TRBV19	-	CASSTGQGRAGELFF	TGTGCCAGTAGTACCGGACAGGGGAGGGCCGGGGAGCTGTTTTTT
-	TRBJ1-3	TRBV4-1	-	CASSQVRPLSGNTIYF	TGCGCCAGCAGCCAAGTTAGGCCTCTCTCTGGAAACACCATATATTTT
-	TRBJ2-6	TRBV27	-	CASGSYGMAGANVLTF	TGTGCCAGCGGAAGTTACGGTATGGCTGGGGCCAACGTCCTGACTTTC
-	TRBJ2-7	TRBV5-1	-	CASSSGPTHGYEQYF	TGCGCCAGCAGCTCGGGTCCGACACACGGCTACGAGCAGTACTTC
TRBD1	TRBJ2-1	TRBV5-4	once	CASSAGQGNEQFF	TGTGCCAGCAGCGCGGGACAGGGGAATGAGCAGTTCTTC
TRBD2	TRBJ2-7	TRBV15	-	CATSGVAGSYEQYF	TGTGCCACCAGCGGAGTAGCGGGCTCCTACGAGCAGTACTTC
TRBD1	TRBJ2-7	TRBV29-1	-	CSVAGTGSYEQYF	TGCAGCGTTGCCGGGACAGGGTCCTACGAGCAGTACTTC
TRBD2	TRBJ2-7	TRBV18	-	CASSPPSGTSYEQYF	TGTGCCAGCTCACCACCGAGCGGGACTTCCTACGAGCAGTACTTC
-	TRBJ2-5	TRBV14	-	CASSQFPLKRTQYF	TGTGCCAGCAGCCAATTTCCCCTAAAACGGACCCAGTACTTC
-	TRBJ1-5	TRBV6-1	-	CASSGAGRREPQHF	TGTGCCAGCAGTGGGGCAGGACGTAGGGAGCCCCAGCATTTT
-	TRBJ2-1	TRBV5-8	once	CASSWGLVYNEQFF	TGTGCCAGCAGCTGGGGACTGGTTTACAATGAGCAGTTCTTC
TRBD2	TRBJ2-7	TRBV27	-	CASRGGPYEQYF	TGTGCCAGCCGGGGAGGGCCCTACGAGCAGTACTTC
TRBD1	TRBJ1-1	TRBV10-3	-	CATRQGAQDTEAFF	TGTGCCACCCGACAGGGGGCGCAGGACACTGAAGCTTTCTTT
TRBD1	TRBJ1-5	TRBV6-1	-	CASSPTGSLHQPQHF	TGTGCCAGCAGTCCGACAGGGAGCCTTCATCAGCCCCAGCATTTT